This T cell receptor beta chain was obtained from a study of memory CD4+ T cells and cytomegalovirus serostatus. Study details: This sample comes from healthy Belgian adults, about nine CMV seropositive, approximately 24 seronegative.

Single viable CD3+CD4+CD8-CD45RO+ cells were sorted as the memory CD4+ T cells. Serostatus was set by detecting CMV pp150, pp28, p38, p52 IgG. V lost 0 bases to trimming and J lost 3 bases; unmatched junction nucleotides: 3. The CDR3 runs to 16 residues. Germline CDR1 is SGDLS and CDR2 is YYNGEE. This clone has only a few counts. The antigen is undetermined. Per the study methods: After removing out-of-frame reads, around 2,000,000 distinct TCRbeta sequences remained. Assay used: immunoSEQ multiplex PCR; TCRdb lists only in-frame clones, some missing. V and J calls and clone size follow that table, whereas D and trimming were derived from the DNA. Counted here are about 50,000 clones, 82% occurring once; the ten biggest clones make up around 0.63%. Findings and caveats of the study: Median bootstrapped AUC for CMV status was approximately 0.95 originally, just under 0.93 US-trained.

Sequences were obtained from memory CD4+ T cells from blood. The chain links TRBV9 to TRBJ2-3, with 11 bases that match TRBD2. The source is an adult in good health and CMV-seronegative. CDR3 region: CASSVGASGGTDTQYF. CDR3 DNA sequence: TGTGCCAGCAGCGTAGGGGCTAGCGGGGGGACAGATACGCAGTATTTT.